Listed below are T cell receptor beta chains from one sample, sequenced in a study of neurological immune-mediated disorders. TCRdb reanalysed the 5' RACE reads using MiXCR and keeps one entry per CDR3 protein. Of about 65,000 distinct CDR3 sequences in the sample, roughly 4% were seen once. The sequenced sample consisted of PBMCs. The receptors shown here come from a man aged 50 or older with multiple sclerosis. Each CDR3 is given without its conserved first and last residue. A D gene is named only where the DNA matches it firmly.

d_gene: NA; v_gene: TRBV5-1; CDR3aa: ASSETQGNRYT
d_gene: NA; v_gene: TRBV6-5; CDR3aa: ASSYSATVPNTEAF
d_gene: TRBD1; v_gene: TRBV4-1; CDR3aa: ASSQDLGWDRGRTDTQY
d_gene: TRBD2; v_gene: TRBV9; CDR3aa: ASSAGLVGTLQETQY
d_gene: NA; v_gene: TRBV5-1; CDR3aa: ASSLAGGGYEQY
d_gene: NA; v_gene: TRBV29-1; CDR3aa: SVGAGGAQPQH
d_gene: NA; v_gene: TRBV11-2; CDR3aa: ASSLARETAYEQY
d_gene: NA; v_gene: TRBV5-1; CDR3aa: ASSPSQGAAGKTIY
d_gene: TRBD1; v_gene: TRBV5-6; CDR3aa: ASSLTGAGQPQN
d_gene: NA; v_gene: TRBV7-9; CDR3aa: ASSSRDNEQF
d_gene: NA; v_gene: TRBV5-6; CDR3aa: ASSLDRFSEAF
d_gene: NA; v_gene: TRBV3-1; CDR3aa: ASSQDSDYEQY
d_gene: NA; v_gene: TRBV2; CDR3aa: ASMVGIPNYGYT
d_gene: NA; v_gene: TRBV5-5; CDR3aa: ASSSHRDAYGYT
d_gene: NA; v_gene: TRBV5-1; CDR3aa: ASSPGTPNEKLF
d_gene: NA; v_gene: TRBV14; CDR3aa: ASSQVKRGHGYT
d_gene: NA; v_gene: TRBV6-1; CDR3aa: ASMMAGVTQY
d_gene: TRBD2; v_gene: TRBV4-1; CDR3aa: ASSHSSGGSYNEQF